Listed below are T cell receptor beta chains from one sample, sequenced in a study of cytomegalovirus exposure and HLA in healthy donors. Clones were sequenced by immunoSEQ multiplex PCR, and TCRdb holds only the in-frame ones, with some missing. Of 150,000 to 200,000 clones listed, over 70% are singletons. Source material: PBMCs. Every receptor here comes from a female donor in good health and CMV-seronegative. Both conserved end residues are part of each CDR3. The order of the fields is CDR3 protein, CDR3 DNA, V gene, clone size, CDR3 length, J gene, D gene. The D gene is left open where the match is weak. The size entry is marked missing in some rows and otherwise reads once, few, many or a size class.

CDR3: CATSRDGRGNQPQHF
DNA: TGTGCCACCAGCAGAGATGGGCGGGGAAACCAGCCCCAGCATTTT
V: TRBV15
size: .
length: 15
J: TRBJ1-5
D: .

CDR3: CASSTPGQGFSAGYTF
DNA: TGTGCCAGTAGTACCCCGGGACAGGGCTTTTCAGCTGGCTACACCTTC
V: TRBV19
size: .
length: 16
J: TRBJ1-2
D: TRBD1

CDR3: CASSPGTGGPINYGYTF
DNA: TGTGCCAGCAGCCCGGGGACAGGGGGCCCCATTAACTATGGCTACACCTTC
V: TRBV7-6
size: .
length: 17
J: TRBJ1-2
D: TRBD1

CDR3: CASGSRGTEAFF
DNA: TGTGCCAGCGGATCCAGGGGCACTGAAGCTTTCTTT
V: TRBV6-5
size: .
length: 12
J: TRBJ1-1
D: .

CDR3: CASSEHYEQYF
DNA: TGCGCCAGCAGCGAGCACTACGAGCAGTACTTC
V: TRBV5-1
size: few
length: 11
J: TRBJ2-7
D: .

CDR3: CSASPLAPLHF
DNA: TGCAGTGCTAGCCCGTTAGCACCCCTCCACTTT
V: TRBV20-1
size: .
length: 11
J: TRBJ1-6
D: .

CDR3: CASRERGRSYEQYF
DNA: TGTGCCAGCAGAGAGAGGGGGCGGTCCTACGAGCAGTACTTC
V: TRBV6-1
size: .
length: 14
J: TRBJ2-7
D: TRBD1

CDR3: CASSLSPGDNEKLFF
DNA: TGTGCCAGCAGCTTGTCCCCAGGGGATAATGAAAAACTGTTTTTT
V: TRBV5-6
size: .
length: 15
J: TRBJ1-4
D: .

CDR3: CASSLERGGLETQYF
DNA: TGTGCCAGCAGCTTGGAACGGGGGGGCCTTGAGACCCAGTACTTC
V: TRBV7-2
size: .
length: 15
J: TRBJ2-5
D: TRBD2

CDR3: CASSPPGESEETQYF
DNA: TGTGCCAGCTCACCCCCGGGAGAGAGCGAAGAGACCCAGTACTTC
V: TRBV18
size: .
length: 15
J: TRBJ2-5
D: .

CDR3: CASSPGRAGETQYF
DNA: TGTGCCAGCAGCCCAGGGCGAGCTGGGGAGACCCAGTACTTC
V: TRBV11-3
size: .
length: 14
J: TRBJ2-5
D: .

CDR3: CASSLPGMVETQYF
DNA: TGTGCCAGCAGTTTGCCAGGGATGGTAGAGACCCAGTACTTC
V: TRBV28
size: .
length: 14
J: TRBJ2-5
D: .

CDR3: CASSIGSAGVLNEQFF
DNA: TGTGCCAGTAGTATAGGATCAGCGGGAGTTCTCAATGAGCAGTTCTTC
V: TRBV19
size: .
length: 16
J: TRBJ2-1
D: TRBD2

CDR3: CASSPTGNTEAFF
DNA: TGTGCCAGCAGCCCGACAGGGAACACTGAAGCTTTCTTT
V: TRBV6-4
size: .
length: 13
J: TRBJ1-1
D: .

CDR3: CASSHGERGDTQYF
DNA: TGTGCCAGCTCACACGGGGAGCGGGGAGATACGCAGTATTTT
V: TRBV18
size: .
length: 14
J: TRBJ2-3
D: TRBD2

CDR3: CASSPGQGWASYEQYF
DNA: TGTGCCAGCAGCCCCGGACAGGGATGGGCTTCCTACGAGCAGTACTTC
V: TRBV9
size: .
length: 16
J: TRBJ2-7
D: TRBD1

CDR3: CAWSGLGSYEQYF
DNA: TGTGCCTGGAGTGGACTCGGCTCCTACGAGCAGTACTTC
V: TRBV30
size: .
length: 13
J: TRBJ2-7
D: .

CDR3: CASSLYSVSSYNEQFF
DNA: TGTGCTAGCAGCTTATACTCCGTGAGCTCCTACAATGAGCAGTTCTTC
V: TRBV7-7
size: .
length: 16
J: TRBJ2-1
D: .

CDR3: CASRAQGSSNYGYTF
DNA: TGCGCCAGCAGGGCCCAGGGTTCCTCTAACTATGGCTACACCTTC
V: TRBV5-1
size: .
length: 15
J: TRBJ1-2
D: .

CDR3: CAWSAAGVGTDTQYF
DNA: TGTGCCTGGAGTGCAGCGGGAGTCGGCACAGATACGCAGTATTTT
V: TRBV30
size: .
length: 15
J: TRBJ2-3
D: TRBD2

CDR3: CAWSIKRGDEQFF
DNA: TGTGCCTGGAGTATCAAGCGGGGGGATGAGCAGTTCTTC
V: TRBV30
size: .
length: 13
J: TRBJ2-1
D: TRBD2

CDR3: CASSLDPTGTNYGYTF
DNA: TGTGCCAGCAGCTTAGACCCCACAGGAACTAACTATGGCTACACCTTC
V: TRBV7-2
size: .
length: 16
J: TRBJ1-2
D: .

CDR3: CASSLGQGLNEQFF
DNA: TGTGCCAGCAGCTTAGGCCAGGGCCTGAATGAGCAGTTCTTC
V: TRBV11-3
size: .
length: 14
J: TRBJ2-1
D: .

CDR3: CASSYRGSTDTQYF
DNA: TGTGCCAGCAGTTACCGGGGGAGCACAGATACGCAGTATTTT
V: TRBV6-5
size: .
length: 14
J: TRBJ2-3
D: .

CDR3: CASSFFTRPTDTQYF
DNA: TGTGCCAGCAGTTTCTTTACCAGGCCCACAGATACGCAGTATTTT
V: TRBV27
size: .
length: 15
J: TRBJ2-3
D: .

CDR3: CASSLAADQETQYF
DNA: TGTGCTAGCAGCTTAGCGGCGGACCAAGAGACCCAGTACTTC
V: TRBV7-7
size: once
length: 14
J: TRBJ2-5
D: .

CDR3: CASSPGGRREQYF
DNA: TGTGCCAGCAGTCCAGGGGGGCGCCGGGAGCAGTACTTC
V: TRBV6-5
size: .
length: 13
J: TRBJ2-7
D: .

CDR3: CASSPPGLAGGTGELFF
DNA: TGTGCCAGCAGCCCACCGGGACTAGCGGGAGGAACCGGGGAGCTGTTTTTT
V: TRBV7-9
size: .
length: 17
J: TRBJ2-2
D: TRBD2

CDR3: CASSVAVTGELFF
DNA: TGTGCCAGCAGCGTAGCTGTCACCGGGGAGCTGTTTTTT
V: TRBV9
size: .
length: 13
J: TRBJ2-2
D: .

CDR3: CASSYSDTGDQPQHF
DNA: TGTGCCAGCAGTTACTCGGATACAGGGGATCAGCCCCAGCATTTT
V: TRBV6-5
size: once
length: 15
J: TRBJ1-5
D: TRBD1

CDR3: CASSLSWGGAYEQYF
DNA: TGTGCCAGCAGTCTGTCCTGGGGGGGGGCCTACGAGCAGTACTTC
V: TRBV28
size: once
length: 15
J: TRBJ2-7
D: TRBD2

CDR3: CATTPRALNTIYF
DNA: TGTGCCACCACCCCCCGCGCCCTAAACACCATATATTTT
V: TRBV2
size: .
length: 13
J: TRBJ1-3
D: .

CDR3: CASSVAGGPDTQYF
DNA: TGTGCCAGCAGCGTAGCGGGGGGGCCAGATACGCAGTATTTT
V: TRBV9
size: .
length: 14
J: TRBJ2-3
D: TRBD2

CDR3: CASSESPGRTYEQYF
DNA: TGTGCCAGCAGTGAATCCCCGGGGAGGACCTACGAGCAGTACTTC
V: TRBV6-1
size: .
length: 15
J: TRBJ2-7
D: .

CDR3: CASSLFTGGRSSPLHF
DNA: TGTGCCAGCAGTTTGTTTACAGGGGGCCGAAGTTCACCCCTCCACTTT
V: TRBV5-6
size: .
length: 16
J: TRBJ1-6
D: TRBD1

CDR3: CASSQLVLAGGVTDTQYF
DNA: TGTGCCAGCAGCCAGCTCGTACTAGCGGGGGGGGTCACAGATACGCAGTATTTT
V: TRBV11-2
size: few
length: 18
J: TRBJ2-3
D: TRBD2

CDR3: CASSQDRGIDTQYF
DNA: TGTGCCAGCAGCCAGGACAGGGGGATAGATACGCAGTATTTT
V: TRBV11-2
size: once
length: 14
J: TRBJ2-3
D: TRBD1

CDR3: CASSLYTGDTGELFF
DNA: TGTGCCAGCAGCCTCTACACAGGGGACACCGGGGAGCTGTTTTTT
V: TRBV9
size: .
length: 15
J: TRBJ2-2
D: TRBD1

CDR3: CASSPIAGDQDTQYF
DNA: TGTGCCAGCAGCCCAATAGCGGGGGACCAAGATACGCAGTATTTT
V: TRBV7-3
size: once
length: 15
J: TRBJ2-3
D: TRBD2

CDR3: CASSEGLAGVNEQFF
DNA: TGTGCCAGCAGCGAGGGACTAGCGGGAGTCAATGAGCAGTTCTTC
V: TRBV11-3
size: .
length: 15
J: TRBJ2-1
D: TRBD2

CDR3: CASSLGWALNTEAFF
DNA: TGTGCCAGCAGTTTAGGGTGGGCTTTGAACACTGAAGCTTTCTTT
V: TRBV28
size: few
length: 15
J: TRBJ1-1
D: .

CDR3: CASRKGGQGRNEQYF
DNA: TGTGCCAGCAGAAAAGGTGGACAGGGAAGGAACGAGCAGTACTTC
V: TRBV28
size: .
length: 15
J: TRBJ2-7
D: TRBD1

CDR3: CASSTGTSYGYTF
DNA: TGTGCCAGCAGCACTGGGACTTCATATGGCTACACCTTC
V: TRBV6-5
size: .
length: 13
J: TRBJ1-2
D: .

CDR3: CASSLGLAGAIGNEQFF
DNA: TGTGCCAGCAGCCTAGGACTAGCGGGAGCTATAGGGAATGAGCAGTTCTTC
V: TRBV4-2
size: .
length: 17
J: TRBJ2-1
D: TRBD2

CDR3: CATSTKPYEQYF
DNA: TGTGCCACCTCGACTAAACCATACGAGCAGTACTTC
V: TRBV2
size: .
length: 12
J: TRBJ2-7
D: .

CDR3: CASSLQGGNYGYTF
DNA: TGTGCCAGTAGTTTACAGGGGGGTAACTATGGCTACACCTTC
V: TRBV19
size: .
length: 14
J: TRBJ1-2
D: TRBD1

CDR3: CASSLPGIDTEAFF
DNA: TGCGCCAGCAGCTTGCCAGGGATCGACACTGAAGCTTTCTTT
V: TRBV5-1
size: .
length: 14
J: TRBJ1-1
D: .

CDR3: CATTSGATGSYEQYF
DNA: TGTGCCACAACCTCCGGGGCGACAGGGAGTTACGAGCAGTACTTC
V: TRBV6-1
size: few
length: 15
J: TRBJ2-7
D: TRBD1